This T cell receptor beta chain originates from a study of CD8 T cells in ankylosing spondylitis. Broader study findings: A TCR beta motif of 7 to 9 highly homologous variants seemed to mark ankylosing spondylitis blood. There was reportedly significant enrichment of clones that were disease-linked in matched ankylosing spondylitis synovial fluid.

The CDR3 has 12 amino acids. The V gene lost 2 bases and the J gene lost 2 bases, with 5 bases spanning the gap. Germline V lookup: CDR1 SGHKS, CDR2 YYEKEE (reference sequence). This clonotype was counted many times. The antigen remains undetermined. The TCR beta libraries were generated through quantitative 5'-RACE incorporating molecular barcodes. One entry per CDR3 protein, called by TCRdb with MiXCR from the 5' RACE reads. The data hold about 240,000 distinct CDR3 sequences, with about 10% observed a single time. Source material: blood, either unsorted or a sorted T cell fraction (not recorded which). The chain joins TRBV5-5 to TRBJ2-7; D unclear. This clonotype was obtained from a male donor with ankylosing spondylitis or in good health (not recorded which). The CDR3 here is CASSFRTYEQYF. The CDR3 DNA reads TGTGCCAGCAGCTTCCGGACCTACGAGCAGTACTTC.